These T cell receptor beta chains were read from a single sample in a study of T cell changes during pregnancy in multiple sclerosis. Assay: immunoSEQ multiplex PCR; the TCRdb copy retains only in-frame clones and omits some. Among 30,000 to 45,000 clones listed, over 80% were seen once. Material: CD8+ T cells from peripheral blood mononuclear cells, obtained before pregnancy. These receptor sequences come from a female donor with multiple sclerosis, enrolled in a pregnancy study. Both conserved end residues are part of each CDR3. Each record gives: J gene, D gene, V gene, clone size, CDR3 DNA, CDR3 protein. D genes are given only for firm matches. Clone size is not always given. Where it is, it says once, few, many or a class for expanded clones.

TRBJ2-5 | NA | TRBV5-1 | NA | TGCGCCAGCAGCTTGCGGGAGACCCAGTACTTC | CASSLRETQYF
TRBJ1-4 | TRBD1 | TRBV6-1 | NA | TGTGCCAGCAGCGGGGGGGTACAGGGGGCTTTTTTT | CASSGGVQGAFF
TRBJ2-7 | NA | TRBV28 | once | TGTGCCAGCAGCTCCCCGGGGCGGAGGGCGAGCTCCTACGAGCAGTACTTC | CASSSPGRRASSYEQYF
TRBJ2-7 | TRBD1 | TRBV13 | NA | TGTGCCAGCAGCTACAGGGGCTACGAGCAGTACTTC | CASSYRGYEQYF
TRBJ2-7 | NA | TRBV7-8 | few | TGTGCCAGCAGTTATGACAGGATCTACGAGCAGTACTTC | CASSYDRIYEQYF
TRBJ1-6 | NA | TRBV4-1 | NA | TGCGCCAGCAGCCAAGCCCCCCCCAGGGGTAATTCACCCCTCCACTTT | CASSQAPPRGNSPLHF
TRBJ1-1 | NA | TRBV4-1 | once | TGCGCCAGCAGCCAAGAAGGTTTGGGCCCCCCTGAAGTGGCTTTCTTT | CASSQEGLGPPEVAFF
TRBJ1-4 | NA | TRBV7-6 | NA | TGTGCCAGCAGCCAAAACAGTGATCCCCTTAAGGGGCTGTTTTTT | CASSQNSDPLKGLFF
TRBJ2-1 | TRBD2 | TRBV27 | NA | TGTGCCAGCAGCACCCCGGGGGGTGAGCAGTTCTTC | CASSTPGGEQFF
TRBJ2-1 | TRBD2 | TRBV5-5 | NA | TGTGCCAGCAGCCCCCGACTAGCTAGAAATGAGCAGTTCTTC | CASSPRLARNEQFF
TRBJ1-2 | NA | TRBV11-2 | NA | TGTGCCAGCAGCCCCTCCGAGGGTCCGAACTATGGCTACACCTTC | CASSPSEGPNYGYTF
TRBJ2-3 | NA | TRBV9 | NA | TGTGCCAGCAGCGTAGCGGGATTAACGAAAACGCAGTATTTT | CASSVAGLTKTQYF
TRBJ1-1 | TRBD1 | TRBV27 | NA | TGTGCCAGCATCTCCCGCCGGGGCAGGGGGCTCACTGAAGCTTTCTTT | CASISRRGRGLTEAFF
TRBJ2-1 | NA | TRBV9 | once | TGTGCCAGCAGCCTCCGGGGGACAGACGCCTACAATGAGCAGTTCTTC | CASSLRGTDAYNEQFF
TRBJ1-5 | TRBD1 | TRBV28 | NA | TGTGCCAGCACACCGCAGGGGGCGCGGAATCAGCCCCAGCATTTT | CASTPQGARNQPQHF
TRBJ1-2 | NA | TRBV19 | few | TGTGCCAGTAGTATAGAGGAGGGAGGACACTATGGCTACACCTTC | CASSIEEGGHYGYTF
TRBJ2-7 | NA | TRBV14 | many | TGTGCCAGCAGCTTTCAGGGGATGTACGAGCAGTACTTC | CASSFQGMYEQYF
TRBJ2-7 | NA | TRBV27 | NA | TGTGCCAGCAGCGATACGCGGGGCTACGAGCAGTACTTC | CASSDTRGYEQYF
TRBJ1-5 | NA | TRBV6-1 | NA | TGTGCCAGCAGTGAAGAAGAGGGAGCCGGGAATCAGCCCCAGCATTTT | CASSEEEGAGNQPQHF
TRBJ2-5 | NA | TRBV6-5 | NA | TGTGCCAGCAGAAGGCGGGTGTACCAAGAGACCCAGTACTTC | CASRRRVYQETQYF
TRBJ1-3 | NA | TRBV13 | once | TGTGCCAGCAGCTTAAAGAGCGGAAACACCATATATTTT | CASSLKSGNTIYF
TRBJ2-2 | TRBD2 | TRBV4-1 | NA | TGCGCCAGCAGCCAAGCTAGCGGGCCGACGACCGGGGAGCTGTTTTTT | CASSQASGPTTGELFF
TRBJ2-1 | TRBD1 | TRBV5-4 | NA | TGTGCCATCAGGCAGGGGGCAGGGTATGAGCAGTTCTTC | CAIRQGAGYEQFF
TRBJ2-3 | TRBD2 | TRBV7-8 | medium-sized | TGTGCCAGCAGCTACGCGGGAGCAGATACGCAGTATTTT | CASSYAGADTQYF
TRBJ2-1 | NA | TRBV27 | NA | TGTGCCAGCAGTTTAAGAGGGAATGAGCAGTTCTTC | CASSLRGNEQFF
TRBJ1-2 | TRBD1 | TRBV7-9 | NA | TGTGCCACCCTCGGACAGGGTATCTCTAACTATGGCTACACCTTC | CATLGQGISNYGYTF
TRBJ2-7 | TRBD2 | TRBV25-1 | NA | TGTGCCAGCAGTCCTGAGGGTCGTACTAGCGGGGATTACGAGCAGTACTTC | CASSPEGRTSGDYEQYF
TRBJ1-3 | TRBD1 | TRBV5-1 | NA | TGCGCCAGCAGCTTGGTTACAGGGGGCTCTGGAAACACCATATATTTT | CASSLVTGGSGNTIYF